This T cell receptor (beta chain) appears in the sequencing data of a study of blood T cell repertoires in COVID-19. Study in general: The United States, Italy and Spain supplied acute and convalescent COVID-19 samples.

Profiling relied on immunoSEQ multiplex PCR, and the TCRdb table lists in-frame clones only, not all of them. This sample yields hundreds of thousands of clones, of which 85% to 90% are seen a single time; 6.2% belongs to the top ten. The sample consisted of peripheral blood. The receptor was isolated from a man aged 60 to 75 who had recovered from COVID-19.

The CDR3 reads CATGPPGGRSSYEQYF. The CDR3 DNA is TGTGCCACCGGCCCCCCGGGGGGAAGATCTTCCTACGAGCAGTACTTC. The chain carries TRBV19 and TRBJ2-7; 7 bases are a match to TRBD2. J gave up 1 base and V 10 bases, and 16 bases lay outside the gene matches. Germline values: CDR1 LNHDA, CDR2 SQIVND (reference sequence). CDR3 length: 16 amino acids.